This TCR beta chain was profiled in a study of PD-1 blockade in classical Hodgkin lymphoma. Whole-study findings and limits: Newly diagnosed patients had baseline TCR diversity that was reportedly lower than that of healthy donors. By C4D1, CD4+ diversity increased significantly, especially in complete responders.

A word on this clone: Its specificity is not known.

Some clones are missing from TCRdb's copy, which holds only in-frame ones; the method was immunoSEQ multiplex PCR. The repertoire consists of about 35,000 clones, with 75% to 95% occurring once and the leading ten covering more than 0.2%. The germline gives CDR1 SGHDT, CDR2 YYEEEE. This CDR3 is 13 amino acids long. Trimming removed 0 bases from V and 12 bases from J, with 15 bases in between. Each patient relapsed following autologous stem cell transplantation, and prior brentuximab vedotin exposure differed. CD4+ T cells were purified from thawed PBMCs by magnetic negative selection. The source was CD4+ T cells from blood, collected at baseline. The chain has TRBV5-6 and TRBJ2-5; D is possibly TRBD1 (7 bases). The sequence was obtained from a human donor with classical Hodgkin lymphoma. As DNA, the CDR3 is TGTGCCAGCAGCTTGGCCAACGCGGGACAGAAGTACTTC. This codes for CASSLANAGQKYF.